This T cell receptor beta chain is drawn from a study of cytomegalovirus exposure and HLA in healthy donors. V lost 3 bases and J lost 1; bases outside the gene matches: 3. There are 16 residues in the CDR3. Germline V gene sequence: CDR1 MDHEN, CDR2 SYDVKM. Use of 60 Vbeta and 13 Jbeta primers characterized the PCR. Profiled with immunoSEQ multiplex PCR; TCRdb holds only in-frame clones, not every one. The repertoire holds about 200,000 clones, around 80% seen once, with about 1.7% in the top ten. The source of this sequence is a man between 50 and 59 years old in good health and CMV-seronegative. The V gene is TRBV28, the J gene TRBJ1-3; 10 nucleotides align to TRBD1. Sequencing was done on a sample of PBMCs. Written as DNA, the CDR3 is TGTGCCAGCAGTTTGCCGGGACAGGGGTCTGGAAACACCATATATTTT. It translates to CASSLPGQGSGNTIYF.